These T cell receptor beta chains were read from a single sample in a study of T-cell reconstitution after alpha-beta-depleted transplantation in children. Using its own MiXCR run on the PCR reads, TCRdb lists one record per CDR3 protein. The sample consists of approximately 250,000 distinct CDR3 sequences, more than 20% of them appearing once. The sequenced sample was PBMCs, obtained before TCRalphabeta/CD19-depleted stem cell transplant. Receptor source: a girl between 2 and 10 years old with Fanconi anemia, due to receive a stem cell transplant. The CDR3 runs from the conserved cysteine through the conserved F or W. The D gene is left open where the match is weak. Clone size, where shown, is once, few, many, or a class for clones that have expanded.

TGTGCCAGCCGGGGGACAGGTCCTTACGAGCAGTACTTC,CASRGTGPYEQYF,many,13,TRBD1,TRBV6-5,TRBJ2-7
TGTGCCAGCAGCCAACGTTGGGGGCTGTCGACTAATGAAAAACTGTTTTTT,CASSQRWGLSTNEKLFF,many,17,-,TRBV4-2,TRBJ1-4
TGCAGTGCTGAGGGCAGTTACAATGAGCAGTTCTTC,CSAEGSYNEQFF,-,12,-,TRBV20-1,TRBJ2-1
TGTGCCAGCAGTGCGAGAGGGGGGGCCGAGAGTGAGCAGTTCTTC,CASSARGGAESEQFF,many,15,-,TRBV6-4,TRBJ2-1
TGCAGTGCTAGAGGACAGGTCTATGGCTACACCTTC,CSARGQVYGYTF,few,12,-,TRBV20-1,TRBJ1-2
TGCAGCGTTGAAGATGGAGTCGCAGATACGCAGTATTTT,CSVEDGVADTQYF,-,13,-,TRBV29-1,TRBJ2-3
TGTGCCAGCAGTGCACCTAGGACAGGGGGCTCCGAGCAGTACTTC,CASSAPRTGGSEQYF,few,15,TRBD1,TRBV28,TRBJ2-7
TGCAGCGTCAAACAGGGGCAAGAGACCCAGTACTTC,CSVKQGQETQYF,many,12,TRBD1,TRBV29-1,TRBJ2-5
TGTGCCAGCAGTTTAGTGGAAAAAAGGTCCTACGAGCAGTACTTC,CASSLVEKRSYEQYF,few,15,-,TRBV28,TRBJ2-7
TGTGCCAGCAGTTTAGACGTTTACAATGAGCAGTTCTTC,CASSLDVYNEQFF,many,13,-,TRBV12-3/TRBV12-4,TRBJ2-1
TGTGCCAGCAGCGCCACAGGGGCGTCCTACAATGAGCAGTTCTTC,CASSATGASYNEQFF,few,15,TRBD1,TRBV7-9,TRBJ2-1
TGTGCCAGCAGCCGGGTAGTAGCCCCCAATGAGCAGTTCTTC,CASSRVVAPNEQFF,many,14,-,TRBV6-4,TRBJ2-1
TGTGCCAGCAGCCCCCGGGACAGAATAGCCAAAAACATTCAGTACTTC,CASSPRDRIAKNIQYF,-,16,TRBD1,TRBV7-8,TRBJ2-4
TGCAGCGTTGATGGGAGCGGGGATAGCACAGATACGCAGTATTTT,CSVDGSGDSTDTQYF,many,15,TRBD2,TRBV29-1,TRBJ2-3
TGTGCCAGCAGCCAATACTCCTTCTACGAGCAGTACTTC,CASSQYSFYEQYF,-,13,-,TRBV7-9,TRBJ2-7
TGCAGCGCTGAGACTAGCGGGGGGGCAGGCGGGGAGCTGTTTTTT,CSAETSGGAGGELFF,many,15,TRBD2,TRBV29-1,TRBJ2-2
TGCAGTGCTAGTCCACTCCGGCCGGGAGGCTACACCTTC,CSASPLRPGGYTF,many,13,-,TRBV20-1,TRBJ1-2
TGTGCCAGCAGCCCAAGGGGACCCACAGATACGCAGTATTTT,CASSPRGPTDTQYF,-,14,-,TRBV25-1,TRBJ2-3
TGTGCCAGCAGCCCCATGGGTACGCAGTATTTT,CASSPMGTQYF,many,11,-,TRBV7-2,TRBJ2-3
TGTGCCAGCAGTTTAGGACTAGCGGACTACGAGCAGTACTTC,CASSLGLADYEQYF,many,14,TRBD2,TRBV12-3/TRBV12-4,TRBJ2-7
TGTGCCAGCAGTTTGTTGACTAGCGGGAGAACAGATACGCAGTATTTT,CASSLLTSGRTDTQYF,-,16,TRBD2,TRBV28,TRBJ2-3
TGCAGCGTTGAAGAGACGGGAGATACGCAGTATTTT,CSVEETGDTQYF,few,12,-,TRBV29-1,TRBJ2-3
TGTGCCAGCAGCCAAGAAAGCGGGGCAAGCACAGATACGCAGTATTTT,CASSQESGASTDTQYF,-,16,TRBD2,TRBV4-2,TRBJ2-3
TGTGCCAGCAATCAACCACGCGGCTCACCCCTCCACTTT,CASNQPRGSPLHF,once,13,-,TRBV6-6,TRBJ1-6
TGCAGCGTTGTACTATACACTGAAGCTTTCTTT,CSVVLYTEAFF,few,11,-,TRBV29-1,TRBJ1-1
TGTGCCAGCAGCTCTATAGCGGGAGCGGGGTCGAATGAGCAGTTCTTC,CASSSIAGAGSNEQFF,many,16,TRBD2,TRBV12-3/TRBV12-4,TRBJ2-1
TGTGCCAGCAGCTTACGTCGGGCAGGGCGGCACAACACTGAAGCTTTCTTT,CASSLRRAGRHNTEAFF,few,17,-,TRBV11-1,TRBJ1-1
TGCAGTGCTATCTTTTCGAGCGGCCTCGGTGAGACCCAGTACTTC,CSAIFSSGLGETQYF,few,15,-,TRBV20-1,TRBJ2-5
TGTGCCAGCAGCTCACAGAGCGGGACGAACACCGGGGAGCTGTTTTTT,CASSSQSGTNTGELFF,-,16,TRBD2,TRBV7-2,TRBJ2-2
TGTGCCAGTGGGGGGTACAATGAGCAGTTCTTC,CASGGYNEQFF,once,11,-,TRBV19,TRBJ2-1
TGTGCCAGCAGTTTTGAGGGGATAGCTAACTATGGCTACACCTTC,CASSFEGIANYGYTF,many,15,-,TRBV12-3/TRBV12-4,TRBJ1-2